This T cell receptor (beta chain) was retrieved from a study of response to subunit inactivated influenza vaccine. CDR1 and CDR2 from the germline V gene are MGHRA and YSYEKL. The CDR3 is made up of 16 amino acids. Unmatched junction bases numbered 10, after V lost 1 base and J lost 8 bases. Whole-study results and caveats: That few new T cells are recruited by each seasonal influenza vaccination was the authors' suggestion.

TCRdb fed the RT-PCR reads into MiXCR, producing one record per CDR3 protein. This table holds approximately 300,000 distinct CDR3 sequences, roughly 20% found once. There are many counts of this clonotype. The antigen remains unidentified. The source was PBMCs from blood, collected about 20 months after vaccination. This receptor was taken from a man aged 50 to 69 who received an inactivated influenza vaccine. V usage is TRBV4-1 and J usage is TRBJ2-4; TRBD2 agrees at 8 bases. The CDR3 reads CASSQGSLTSDDIQYF. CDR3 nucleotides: TGCGCCAGCAGCCAAGGTTCTCTGACTAGCGACGACATTCAGTACTTC.